This entry lists 10 T cell receptor beta chains sequenced from one sample in a study of blood T cell repertoires in COVID-19. Using immunoSEQ multiplex PCR, the repertoire was profiled, and TCRdb retains in-frame clones only, with some absent. The sample contains about 130,000 clones, 55% to 75% of which appear only once. Specimen: peripheral blood. These receptors were collected from an older woman with acute or convalescent COVID-19.

The rearrangement links TRBV9 to TRBJ2-1; D is perhaps TRBD1 (6 bases). This CDR3 is built from 16 residues. Germline lookup yields CDR1 SGDLS and CDR2 YYNGEE. V was pared by 0 bases and J by 7 bases, with 17 bases between. The chain's CDR3 is CASSVDPRGSSNEQFF. CDR3 in DNA: TGTGCCAGCAGCGTAGACCCCAGGGGTTCTAGTAATGAGCAGTTCTTC.

This chain joins TRBV7-9 and TRBJ2-7; D call uncertain. This CDR3 has 12 residues. CDR1 is SEHNR, CDR2 FQNEAQ, per germline (reference sequence). Trimming cost V 3 bases and J 3 bases, with 6 bases left between them. The CDR3 here is CASSFADYEQYF. CDR3 DNA: TGTGCCAGCAGCTTCGCAGACTACGAGCAGTACTTC.

This chain links TRBV19 with TRBJ2-1, with D maybe TRBD2 (5 bases). The germline CDR1 and CDR2 sequences are LNHDA and SQIVND (reference sequence). The CDR3 spans 15 residues. V dropped 5 bases and J dropped 0 bases, with 11 bases sitting between them. CDR3 coding DNA: TGTGCCAGTAGTCAACATACTAGCTCCTACAATGAGCAGTTCTTC. Translating it yields CASSQHTSSYNEQFF.

The CDR3 DNA follows: TGTGCCAGCAGTGGGGACAGGGTGGACACCGGGGAGCTGTTTTTT. This codes for CASSGDRVDTGELFF. This chain joins TRBV2 and TRBJ2-2; TRBD1 agrees at 9 bases. The CDR3 extends over 15 amino acids. Germline assignment: CDR1 SNHLY and CDR2 FYNNEI. Unmatched junction bases numbered 3, after V lost 4 bases and J lost 3 bases.

As DNA, the CDR3 is TGTGCCAGCAGCTCGCCCCGCCTATTTCGGTTCTTC. This sequence encodes CASSSPRLFRFF. The chain employs TRBV7-2 and TRBJ2-1; D gene unclear. The CDR3 runs 12 residues. Trimming took 4 bases from V and 15 from J, leaving 16 bases between them. In germline, CDR1 is SGHTA, CDR2 FQGNSA.

This clone has more than one count but fewer than ten. The genes are TRBV28 and TRBJ2-2; 12 nucleotides align to TRBD2. V lost 10 bases and J lost 3; bases outside the gene matches: 6. The length of the CDR3 is 15 residues. Per the germline V gene, CDR1 is MDHEN and CDR2 is SYDVKM. CDR3 in DNA: TGTGCCATCTCTAGCGGGAGGGTAGACACCGGGGAGCTGTTTTTT. Translating gives CAISSGRVDTGELFF.

This clone was seen a handful of times. The chain carries TRBV29-1 and TRBJ2-1, with D perhaps TRBD2 (5 bases). The CDR3 spans 14 residues. Germline V gene lookup returns CDR1 SQVTM and CDR2 ANQGSEA. Trimming pared 4 bases from V and 8 bases from J, leaving 18 bases between. CDR3 DNA sequence: TGCAGCGTTGGTGGCGCTAGCTCGGACCATGAGCAGTTCTTC. Translating it yields CSVGGASSDHEQFF.

Here the CDR3 DNA reads TGTGCCATCAGTAGGGACAGGGGGCCGGACGAGCAGTACTTC. It encodes CAISRDRGPDEQYF. The chain employs TRBV10-3 and TRBJ2-7; TRBD1 matches 12 bases. Unmatched junction bases numbered 4, after V lost 5 bases and J lost 5 bases. The germline CDR1 and CDR2 sequences are ENHRY and SYGVKD. This CDR3 has 14 residues.

The chain recombines TRBV18 with TRBJ2-5, with a weak D call TRBD2 (6 bases). CDR1 and CDR2 from the germline V gene are KGHSH and LQKENI. V lost 3 bases, J lost 3 bases, and 11 bases lay in between. The CDR3 has 14 residues. CDR3 sequence (DNA): TGTGCCAGCTCACCGGCCGGGGGAGAAGAGACCCAGTACTTC. Amino acids: CASSPAGGEETQYF.

This chain uses TRBV9 with TRBJ1-1, with 7 bases identical to TRBD1. CDR1 and CDR2 from the germline V gene are SGDLS and YYNGEE. CDR3 length equals 18 residues. V gave up 3 bases and J gave up 5 bases; unmatched junction bases: 19. As DNA, the CDR3 is TGTGCCAGCAGCGCATCACAGGGGAAGTATGGTGGGAGGACTGAAGCTTTCTTT. It translates to CASSASQGKYGGRTEAFF.